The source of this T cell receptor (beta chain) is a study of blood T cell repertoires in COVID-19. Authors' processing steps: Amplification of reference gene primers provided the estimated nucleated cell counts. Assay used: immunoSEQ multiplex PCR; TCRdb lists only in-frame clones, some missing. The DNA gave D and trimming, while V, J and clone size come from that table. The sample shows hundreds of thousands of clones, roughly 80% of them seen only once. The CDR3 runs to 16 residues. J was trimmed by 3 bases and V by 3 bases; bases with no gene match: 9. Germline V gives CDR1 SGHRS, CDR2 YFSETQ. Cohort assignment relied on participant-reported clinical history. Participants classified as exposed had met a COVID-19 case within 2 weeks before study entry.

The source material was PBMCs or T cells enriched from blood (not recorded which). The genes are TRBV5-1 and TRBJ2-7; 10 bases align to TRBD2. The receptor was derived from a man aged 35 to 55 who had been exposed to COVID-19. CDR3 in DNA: TGCGCCAGCAGCTCTCATGAAGCTAGCGGGAGCTACGAGCAGTACTTC. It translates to CASSSHEASGSYEQYF.